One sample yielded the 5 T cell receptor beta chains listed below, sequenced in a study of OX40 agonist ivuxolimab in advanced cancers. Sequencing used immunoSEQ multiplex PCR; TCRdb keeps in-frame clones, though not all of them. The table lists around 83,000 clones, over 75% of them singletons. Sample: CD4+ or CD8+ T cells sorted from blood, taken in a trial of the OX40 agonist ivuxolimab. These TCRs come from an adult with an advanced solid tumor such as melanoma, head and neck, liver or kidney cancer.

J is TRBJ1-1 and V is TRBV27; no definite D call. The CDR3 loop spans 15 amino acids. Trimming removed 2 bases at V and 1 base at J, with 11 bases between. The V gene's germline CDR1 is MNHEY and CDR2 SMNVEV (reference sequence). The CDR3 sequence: CASSLGSTQNTEAFF. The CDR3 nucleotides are TGTGCCAGCAGTTTAGGGTCCACCCAGAACACTGAAGCTTTCTTT.

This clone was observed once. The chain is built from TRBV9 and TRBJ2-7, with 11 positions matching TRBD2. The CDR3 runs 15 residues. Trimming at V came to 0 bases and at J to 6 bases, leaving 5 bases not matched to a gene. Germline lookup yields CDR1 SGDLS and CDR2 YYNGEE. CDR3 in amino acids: CASSVDPSGRPEQYF. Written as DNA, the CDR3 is TGTGCCAGCAGCGTAGACCCTAGCGGGAGGCCCGAGCAGTACTTC.

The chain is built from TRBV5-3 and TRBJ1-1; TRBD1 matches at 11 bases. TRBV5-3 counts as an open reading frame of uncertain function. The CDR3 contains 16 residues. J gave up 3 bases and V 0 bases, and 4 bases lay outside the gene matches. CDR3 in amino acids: CARSLGDRGYDTEAFF. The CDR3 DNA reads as TGTGCCAGAAGCTTGGGGGACAGGGGGTACGACACTGAAGCTTTCTTT.

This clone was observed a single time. CDR3 in DNA: TGTGCCAGCCCTTTTCTACAGGGTAGGTCTGGAAACACCATATATTTT. Amino acid sequence: CASPFLQGRSGNTIYF. V and J are TRBV11-3 and TRBJ1-3, with D possibly matching TRBD1 (6 bases). There are 16 residues in the CDR3. CDR1 and CDR2 (germline): SGHNT, YENEEA. Trimming shortened V by 8 bases and J by 1 base, and 18 bases separated the two germline ends.

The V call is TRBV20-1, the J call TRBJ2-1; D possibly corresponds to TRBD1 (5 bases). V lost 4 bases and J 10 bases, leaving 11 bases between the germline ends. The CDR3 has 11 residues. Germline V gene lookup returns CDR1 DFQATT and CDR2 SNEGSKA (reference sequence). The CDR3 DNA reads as TGCAGTGCTAAGGGGTTTAGGGAGCAGTTCTTC. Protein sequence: CSAKGFREQFF.